This is a list of T cell receptor beta chains from one sample in a study of T cell clonotyping in hematopoietic cell transplantation. Method: immunoSEQ multiplex PCR; TCRdb's copy keeps in-frame clones and lacks some. The sample has about 36,000 clones; around nine tenths are singletons. Sequenced material: peripheral blood mononuclear cells. Receptors were obtained from a woman aged 40 to 55 in good health. Some clones in this sample may be carry-over from other donors' samples. CDR3s include the opening cysteine and the closing phenylalanine or tryptophan. The D gene is left open where the match is weak. Clone size appears in some rows only: once, few, many, or a class for an expanded clone.

abundance	d_gene	v_gene	j_gene	CDR3nt	CDR3aa
NA	TRBD2	TRBV9	TRBJ2-7	TGTGCCAGCAGCCCAGGGACTAGCGGCTACGAGCAGTACTTC	CASSPGTSGYEQYF
NA	TRBD2	TRBV11-2	TRBJ2-1	TGTGCCAGCAGCGACAACAGCGGGGTCGCCTACAATGAGCAGTTCTTC	CASSDNSGVAYNEQFF
NA	NA	TRBV27	TRBJ2-7	TGTGCCAGCAGCCCCCTTTTGGCCGCAACAACTACCTACGAGCAGTACTTC	CASSPLLAATTTYEQYF
NA	NA	TRBV7-3	TRBJ1-1	TGTGCCAGCAGCCGAGGAGGAGGGGACGGCACTGAAGCTTTCTTT	CASSRGGGDGTEAFF
NA	TRBD2	TRBV19	TRBJ2-2	TGTGCCAGTAGCCTGGGGCGGGAGGGTAAGGCCGGGGAGCTGTTTTTT	CASSLGREGKAGELFF
NA	NA	TRBV27	TRBJ1-2	TGTGCCAGCAGTTTATCTGGCTATGGCTACACCTTC	CASSLSGYGYTF
NA	TRBD2	TRBV10-3	TRBJ2-3	TGTGCCACCTGGGCTGGGACTATCACAGATACGCAGTATTTT	CATWAGTITDTQYF
NA	NA	TRBV9	TRBJ2-2	TGTGCCAGCAGCGTAGACACCGGGGAGCTGTTTTTT	CASSVDTGELFF
NA	NA	TRBV19	TRBJ1-1	TGTGCCAGTAGTATAGTTGCCGGCATGAACACTGAAGCTTTCTTT	CASSIVAGMNTEAFF
medium-sized	NA	TRBV6-5	TRBJ2-7	TGTGCCAGCAGTTACAATGGGATCGAGCAGTACTTC	CASSYNGIEQYF
NA	TRBD1	TRBV25-1	TRBJ1-1	TGTGCCAGCAGTGAATTAGACAGGGACACTGAAGCTTTCTTT	CASSELDRDTEAFF
few	NA	TRBV20-1	TRBJ1-5	TGCAGTGCTAGCCACAGCCAGCCCCAGCATTTT	CSASHSQPQHF
once	NA	TRBV11-1	TRBJ2-7	TGTGCCAGCAGCTCCCGGGGATCGCACTACGAGCAGTACTTC	CASSSRGSHYEQYF
few	NA	TRBV7-9	TRBJ2-3	TGTGCCAGCAGCTTAGATTGGTGGATCGGGTATTTT	CASSLDWWIGYF
NA	TRBD1	TRBV9	TRBJ2-3	TGTGCCAGCAGCGGGAGAGGGGGCTGGCGGAGCACAGATACGCAGTATTTT	CASSGRGGWRSTDTQYF
NA	TRBD1	TRBV7-9	TRBJ1-2	TGTGCCAGCAGCTTGGGGACAGGGGGTGACTATGGCTACACCTTC	CASSLGTGGDYGYTF
once	NA	TRBV25-1	TRBJ1-1	TGTGCCAGCAGTGGGCACACTGAAGCTTTCTTT	CASSGHTEAFF
few	NA	TRBV6-1	TRBJ1-2	TGTGCCAGCAGTGTTGGGGACTTAGGCTACACCTTC	CASSVGDLGYTF
NA	NA	TRBV28	TRBJ1-3	TGTGCCAGCAGTTTATTCGGCAGGGAGATCGCTGGAAACACCATATATTTT	CASSLFGREIAGNTIYF
NA	NA	TRBV27	TRBJ2-2	TGTGCCAGCCGCCTCGTTTCGAACACCGGGGAGCTGTTTTTT	CASRLVSNTGELFF
NA	TRBD2	TRBV30	TRBJ2-7	TGTGCCTGGAATGCAAAAAGCGGGAAGTACGAGCAGTACTTC	CAWNAKSGKYEQYF
NA	TRBD2	TRBV7-8	TRBJ2-3	TGTGCCAGCAGCCATCTAGCGGGCCGTAGCACAGATACGCAGTATTTT	CASSHLAGRSTDTQYF
NA	NA	TRBV20-1	TRBJ2-7	TGCAGTGCTAGAGTTACCGACAGTCGTTACTTC	CSARVTDSRYF
NA	NA	TRBV5-1	TRBJ2-3	TGCGCCAGCAGCTTCGGACTTACCACAGATACGCAGTATTTT	CASSFGLTTDTQYF
NA	NA	TRBV7-2	TRBJ1-4	TGTGCCAGCAGCCGCGGTAGGGGCGAGGAAAAACTGTTTTTT	CASSRGRGEEKLFF
NA	NA	TRBV6-1	TRBJ1-3	TGTGCCAGCAACGAGTTAGAAGTAAACACCATATATTTT	CASNELEVNTIYF
NA	NA	TRBV6-5	TRBJ2-6	TGTGCCAGTTACGCGTCTGGGGCCAACGTCCTGACTTTC	CASYASGANVLTF
NA	NA	TRBV2	TRBJ1-4	TGTGCCAGCAGTGAAGTGAATGAAAAACTGTTTTTT	CASSEVNEKLFF
NA	NA	TRBV7-3	TRBJ2-1	TGTGCCAGCAGCAAGGGTGAACTGGCCAATGAGCAGTTCTTC	CASSKGELANEQFF
NA	NA	TRBV6-1	TRBJ1-2	TGTGCCAGCAGTGGGATGGTCTATGGCTACACCTTC	CASSGMVYGYTF
few	NA	TRBV19	TRBJ2-7	TGTGCCAGTAGTATAGCACAGAGCTCCTACGAGCAGTACTTC	CASSIAQSSYEQYF
NA	NA	TRBV9	TRBJ2-3	TGTGCCAGCACCCAGGACAGCCACCCGGATACGCAGTATTTT	CASTQDSHPDTQYF
NA	TRBD1	TRBV7-2	TRBJ1-2	TGTGCCAGCAGCTTAGACGCAGGGGGTAACTATGGCTACACCTTC	CASSLDAGGNYGYTF
NA	TRBD1	TRBV5-1	TRBJ2-7	TGCGCCAGCAGCAGGGACAGGGGTTACGAGCAGTACTTC	CASSRDRGYEQYF
once	NA	TRBV27	TRBJ1-2	TGTGCCAGCTCCCCGACAGGACGCTATGGCTACACCTTC	CASSPTGRYGYTF
NA	NA	TRBV10-3	TRBJ2-2	TGTGCCATCAGTGAACAGGGAGGCGGGGAGCTGTTTTTT	CAISEQGGGELFF
NA	TRBD1	TRBV6-5	TRBJ2-7	TGTGCCAGCAGACAGGGGGCGAGGGAGCAGTACTTC	CASRQGAREQYF
NA	TRBD1	TRBV6-5	TRBJ1-1	TGTGCCAGCAGCACGGACAGGAAGAACACTGAAGCTTTCTTT	CASSTDRKNTEAFF
NA	TRBD1	TRBV28	TRBJ1-5	TGTGCCAGCAGCCGAACGGGGACAGCAAATCAGCCCCAGCATTTT	CASSRTGTANQPQHF
NA	TRBD1	TRBV5-1	TRBJ2-1	TGCGCCAGCAGCTACCACCCCGGGACAGGGTCCTACAATGAGCAGTTCTTC	CASSYHPGTGSYNEQFF
NA	NA	TRBV15	TRBJ1-1	TGTGCCACCAGCAGAGTCAGAACTGGGACTGAAGCTTTCTTT	CATSRVRTGTEAFF
NA	NA	TRBV5-6	TRBJ1-5	TGTGCCAGCAGCTCGAGGGGTGGTTCATCGGCCCAGCATTTT	CASSSRGGSSAQHF
once	NA	TRBV7-9	TRBJ1-2	TGTGCCAGCAGCTTATCCTGGGTGCAGGGAAGAGGCTACACCTTC	CASSLSWVQGRGYTF
NA	TRBD1	TRBV28	TRBJ2-1	TGTGCCAGCAGTTCCCGACAGGGTAAGAATGAGCAGTTCTTC	CASSSRQGKNEQFF
NA	NA	TRBV18	TRBJ2-7	TGTGCCAGCTCACCGATCGACAGCTCCGGCGAGCAGTACTTC	CASSPIDSSGEQYF
NA	NA	TRBV28	TRBJ2-5	TGTGCCAGCAGTTTAAGCAGTAGTTCAATCTTGGAGACCCAGTACTTC	CASSLSSSSILETQYF
NA	NA	TRBV9	TRBJ2-3	TGTGCCAGCAGCCCCGGGGATACGCAGTATTTT	CASSPGDTQYF
NA	NA	TRBV11-2	TRBJ2-1	TGTGCCAGCAACCTTGGGTACGCGGGGGAGCAGTTCTTC	CASNLGYAGEQFF
NA	NA	TRBV12-5	TRBJ1-5	TGTGCTAGTGGTTGCCGACCGGGGGAGGGAATGGGGAACAATCAGCCCCAGCATTTT	CASGCRPGEGMGNNQPQHF